This T cell receptor (beta chain) was captured by sequencing in a study of OX40 agonist ivuxolimab in advanced cancers. The study, taken as a whole, reports: Certain nonresponding patients likewise had low normalized T-cell clonal expansion. Expanded clones were, on average, more numerous among CD8+ T cells than CD4+.

The CDR3 is 17 residues long. Trimming took off 0 bases at V and 0 bases at J, with 13 bases between the two ends. Germline CDR1 SGDLS, CDR2 YYNGEE. Sequencing was performed with immunoSEQ multiplex PCR; in TCRdb, only in-frame clones are kept and a portion is missing. The sample lists more than 45,000 clones, about nine tenths occurring once. A note on this clone: Its specificity is not known.

The source material was CD4+ or CD8+ T cells sorted from blood, sampled in a trial of the OX40 agonist ivuxolimab. The source of this sequence is an adult with an advanced solid tumor such as melanoma, head and neck, liver or kidney cancer. The rearrangement joins TRBV9 to TRBJ1-3; D may be TRBD1 (6 bases). Here the CDR3 reads CASSVVPGEPSGNTIYF. In DNA form, the CDR3 reads TGTGCCAGCAGCGTAGTTCCAGGGGAGCCCTCTGGAAACACCATATATTTT. The complete variable domain, with remaining parts taken from reference TRBV9 and TRBJ1-3, reads DSGVTQTPKHLITATGQRVTLRCSPRSGDLSVYWYQQSLDQGLQFLIQYYNGEERAKGNILERFSAQQFPDLHSELNLSSLELGDSALYFCASSVVPGEPSGNTIYFGEGSWLTVV.